These T cell receptor beta chains were read from a single sample in a study of blood T cell repertoires in COVID-19. Repertoires were generated with immunoSEQ multiplex PCR, while TCRdb's copy carries only in-frame clones and drops some. The table records some 460,000 clones, approximately 90% of them present only once. The source material was PBMCs or T cells enriched from blood (not recorded which). These receptors all come from a woman aged 18-29 years with acute COVID-19. The CDR3 runs from the conserved cysteine through the conserved F or W. The D gene is left open where the match is weak.

j_call v_call d_call cdr3_aa
TRBJ1-3 TRBV27 . CASRRKGLGNTIYF
TRBJ1-4 TRBV4-3 TRBD1 CASSTTGATNEKLFF
TRBJ1-2 TRBV21-1 . CASTPNRGGYTF
TRBJ2-3 TRBV10-1 TRBD2 CASSGTSGRKLTDTQYF
TRBJ2-7 TRBV18 TRBD1 CASSPPHGTGVWEQYF
TRBJ1-1 TRBV5-6 . CASSWQPGMNTEAFF
TRBJ1-5 TRBV18 . CASSGAGNQPQHF
TRBJ1-1 TRBV27 . CASSLGGGQDTEAFF
TRBJ2-1 TRBV24-1 . CATSDLGDRYNEQFF
TRBJ1-2 TRBV6-5 TRBD1 CASSPATGVGYGYTF
TRBJ2-7 TRBV3-1/TRBV3-2 . CASSQGSGTGTYEQYF
TRBJ2-7 TRBV28 . CASSTPGTSPYEQYF
TRBJ1-5 TRBV7-9 . CASSLVSEDQPQHF
TRBJ1-4 TRBV11-2 . CASSGVAPTNEKLFF
TRBJ2-3 TRBV5-1 . CASSYRLADTQYF
TRBJ1-6 TRBV13 . CASSGAGQVNSPLHF
TRBJ2-3 TRBV9 TRBD2 CASSPKLAGEDTQYF
TRBJ1-6 TRBV19 . CASGGDGDSPLHF
TRBJ1-4 TRBV27 . CASSPGSGGGKLFF
TRBJ2-1 TRBV7-6 TRBD1 CASSSRTGGSYNEQFF
TRBJ2-2 TRBV9 . CASSVDTTSRELFF
TRBJ2-7 TRBV11-2 . CASSLEGGGSYEQYF
TRBJ2-1 TRBV29-1 TRBD1 CSVDMRDRLKNEQFF
TRBJ1-5 TRBV19 TRBD1 CASSITGGNQPQHF
TRBJ1-3 TRBV6-5 TRBD1 CASSYGDRTGDTIYF
TRBJ2-5 TRBV7-9 . CASSPGAGYQETQYF
TRBJ1-2 TRBV4-1 . CASSQWYRLSDYGYTF
TRBJ2-5 TRBV7-2 TRBD2 CASSTSGRRQETQYF
TRBJ1-1 TRBV7-9 . CASKLGKVGTEAFF
TRBJ1-2 TRBV28 . CASSLYRAYYTF
TRBJ2-7 TRBV5-1 TRBD2 CASSSATSGSNEQYF
TRBJ2-7 TRBV2 TRBD2 CANGREKLYEQYF
TRBJ1-1 TRBV28 TRBD1 CASSPHTRTGRDSSEAFF
TRBJ2-7 TRBV7-9 . CASSPSAYYEQYF
TRBJ2-1 TRBV6-4 . CASSVQGGNEQFF
TRBJ2-1 TRBV19 . CASTPIGAIGSEQFF
TRBJ1-2 TRBV5-5 TRBD1 CASSSPGQGRNGYTF
TRBJ2-5 TRBV5-4 . CASSRDGTQYF
TRBJ2-5 TRBV3-1/TRBV3-2 . CASSQRELQETQYF
TRBJ1-5 TRBV2 TRBD1 CASRPHRGASNQPQHF
TRBJ2-5 TRBV3-1/TRBV3-2 TRBD1 CASSQSGTGSETQYF
TRBJ2-1 TRBV6-2/TRBV6-3 TRBD1 CASSPGQGADEQFF
TRBJ1-6 TRBV19 . CASSIGGRTPLHF
TRBJ1-5 TRBV7-2 . CASSLGGYSNQPQHF
TRBJ2-5 TRBV5-6 TRBD2 CASSSSGGQETQYF
TRBJ1-2 TRBV19 . CASSDRGYTF
TRBJ1-5 TRBV25-1 . CASSGQEINQPQHF
TRBJ2-3 TRBV28 . CASSFRQSTDTQYF
TRBJ2-1 TRBV6-5 TRBD1 CAGRGQGSYNEQFF
TRBJ2-7 TRBV2 . CASSDRSGDYREQYF
TRBJ1-4 TRBV9 . CASSVGPIRGDHNEKLFF
TRBJ2-5 TRBV30 . CAWSVAETQYF
TRBJ1-2 TRBV19 . CASSGIGPYGYTF
TRBJ1-2 TRBV5-1 TRBD1 CASSLRDSYNYGYTF
TRBJ2-3 TRBV18 TRBD1 CASSPRDRAFTDTQYF
TRBJ2-3 TRBV7-2 . CASSLGLRDTQYF
TRBJ1-5 TRBV5-5 . CASSTSGILNQPQHF
TRBJ2-5 TRBV5-1 . CASRHLQETQYF